The 6 T cell receptor beta chains presented below share a single source sample, sequenced in a study of T-cell memory formation after mild COVID-19 (dated by TCRdb to the early 2020s). The library was generated by 5' RACE. Sequencing relied on an Illumina NovaSeq 6000. TCRdb redid the processing of the public reads, applying fastp at Q25 and MiXCR, and retained in-frame beta chains. Merged by CDR3 protein, the rows form single entries marked with the most common genes and DNA. Across this sample there are about 88,000 distinct CDR3 sequences, with nearly 25% seen only once. The biggest ten clones account for around 45% of the sample. The sample was PBMCs or a T cell subset sorted from them (not recorded which). These receptors were collected from a man aged 18 to 30 who had mild COVID-19 (a few samples of this study predate the infection). The sample titles of this study are shuffled in the database, so cell type and time point are left out; the donor was told from shared clones.

The J gene is TRBJ2-7, the V gene TRBV9; TRBD2 matches 11 bases. The germline V gene has CDR1 SGDLS and CDR2 YYNGEE. V lost 2 bases and J lost 5; bases outside the gene matches: 6. The CDR3 spans 15 residues. Here the CDR3 DNA reads TGTGCCAGCAGCGTCCTAGCGGGGGGACCTAACGAGCAGTACTTC. It codes for CASSVLAGGPNEQYF.

In this sample, this clonotype turned up a few times. The DNA of the CDR3 is TGTGCCAGCAGCCCGGGACTAGCGGGACACGGTGAGCAGTTCTTC. Translated, it gives CASSPGLAGHGEQFF. This chain joins TRBV11-3 and TRBJ2-1; 13 positions match TRBD2. V lost 5 bases, J lost 9 bases, and 7 bases stayed unmatched. CDR3 length equals 15 residues. Germline V gene data show CDR1 as SGHNT and CDR2 as YENEEA.

As to this clonotype: A junction end diverges from the germline sequence, so it may reflect a read error. V is TRBV4-3 and J is TRBJ2-3, with unresolved D. CDR3 length equals 15 residues. The germline V gene has CDR1 LGHNA and CDR2 YSLEER. This CDR3 reads CSSSQGRIAPDTQYF. CDR3 coding DNA: TGCTCCAGCAGCCAAGGTCGTATAGCACCAGATACGCAGTATTTT.

The J gene is TRBJ2-2, the V gene TRBV7-9; D gene uncertain. The CDR3 loop spans 14 amino acids. In germline, CDR1 is SEHNR, CDR2 FQNEAQ (reference sequence). V was shortened by 2 bases and J by 0 bases, with 4 bases between the two germline ends. In nucleotides, the CDR3 is TGTGCCAGCAGCTTATGGACGAACACCGGGGAGCTGTTTTTT. Translating it yields CASSLWTNTGELFF. Using reference TRBV7-9 and TRBJ2-2 for the parts outside the CDR3, the full variable domain is DTGVSQNPRHKITKRGQNVTFRCDPISEHNRLYWYRQTLGQGPEFLTYFQNEAQLEKSRLLSDRFSAERPKGSFSTLEIQRTEQGDSAMYLCASSLWTNTGELFFGEGSRLTVL.

The chain links TRBV5-1 to TRBJ1-2, with no clear D. Per the germline V gene, CDR1 is SGHRS and CDR2 is YFSETQ. The CDR3 is 15 residues long. The germline V and J ends were trimmed by 4 bases and 2 bases, with 15 bases remaining between them. CDR3 region: CASSVIGFSNYGYTF. In DNA, the CDR3 is TGCGCCAGCAGCGTTATAGGGTTCAGCAACTATGGCTACACCTTC.

The V and J genes are TRBV12-3 or TRBV12-4 and TRBJ2-1; D could derive from TRBD1 or TRBD2 (5 bases each). There are 14 residues in the CDR3. V lost 3 bases, J lost 1 base, and 7 bases lay in between. Here the CDR3 reads CASSFGASYNEQFF. The CDR3 DNA follows: TGTGCCAGCAGTTTCGGGGCGTCCTACAATGAGCAGTTCTTC.